A selection of T cell receptor beta chains follows, all from one sample in a study of T-cell reconstitution after alpha-beta-depleted transplantation in children. TCRdb fed the PCR reads into MiXCR, producing one record per CDR3 protein. The sample includes about 540,000 distinct CDR3 sequences, about 17% seen only once; the top ten take about 3.1%. Sequences were derived from PBMCs from the stem cell graft donor, sampled from the stem cell graft. Receptors were obtained from a human donor who donated a stem cell graft to a child with acute lymphoblastic leukemia. Each CDR3 is given with its conserved first and last residue. Size tells how often a clone was seen (once, few, many) or the class of an expanded clone, and some rows leave it out.

V	size	J	length	CDR3
TRBV20-1	-	TRBJ2-7	14	CSATHPSGIGEQYF
TRBV12-3/TRBV12-4	-	TRBJ2-1	15	CASTARIGSYNEQFF
TRBV15	-	TRBJ2-1	13	CATSRESDGEQFF
TRBV18	-	TRBJ1-5	14	CASSPGRLDQPQHF
TRBV12-3/TRBV12-4	many	TRBJ2-1	13	CASYRASYNEQFF
TRBV5-1	few	TRBJ2-7	16	CASSLVSTGRTYEQYF
TRBV29-1	-	TRBJ2-7	12	CSVEVGGGEQYF
TRBV7-2	-	TRBJ2-3	14	CASSLESTTDTQYF
TRBV5-1	few	TRBJ2-1	15	CASSPGGAGDNEQFF
TRBV2	few	TRBJ1-4	17	CASSDPPGHITNEKLFF
TRBV6-5	few	TRBJ1-1	14	CASSSRGGNTEAFF
TRBV15	-	TRBJ2-1	14	CATSPLGSSRLPIF
TRBV27	-	TRBJ1-2	16	CASSSLALTDYYGYTF
TRBV27	-	TRBJ1-1	16	CASTPIFGRLNTEAFF
TRBV5-1	-	TRBJ2-7	12	CASSYTSDEQYF
TRBV5-1	few	TRBJ1-1	16	CASSLGTGPMNTEAFF
TRBV7-9	-	TRBJ2-4	16	CASSPQGAASKNIQYF
TRBV11-1	few	TRBJ2-7	18	CASSTAPGGDRGIYEQYF
TRBV25-1	few	TRBJ2-7	13	CASKTSGSYEQYF
TRBV5-1	few	TRBJ1-1	11	CASSEGRKAFF
TRBV12-3/TRBV12-4	few	TRBJ2-7	16	CASSFLSFGGAGEQYF
TRBV6-5	few	TRBJ2-7	13	CASSYGGLNEQYF
TRBV6-2/TRBV6-3	-	TRBJ2-7	17	CASSYSSRGPSIYEQYF
TRBV5-1	many	TRBJ2-3	16	CASSGTGLAGPDTQYF
TRBV6-1	few	TRBJ2-5	17	CASSVLPKSSAPETQYF
TRBV5-1	few	TRBJ2-6	18	CASSLGDRHHSGANVLTF
TRBV20-1	-	TRBJ2-7	16	CSALGTSGRAGYEQYF
TRBV4-1	-	TRBJ2-7	13	CASSQVRSYEQYF
TRBV20-1	few	TRBJ2-3	13	CGAPLAVTDTQYF
TRBV29-1	-	TRBJ1-1	13	CSVGGGGRTEAFF
TRBV4-1	-	TRBJ1-2	14	CASSQDREFYGYTF
TRBV29-1	few	TRBJ1-1	13	CSCTGDGYTEAFF
TRBV11-1	-	TRBJ2-3	19	CASSLAPPLAGGPPDTQYF
TRBV7-2	-	TRBJ2-6	15	CASTWGGSGANVLTF
TRBV4-1	few	TRBJ1-5	13	CASSRNRVQPQHF
TRBV5-1	few	TRBJ2-7	15	CASSWTGGQGYEQYF
TRBV5-1	-	TRBJ2-7	13	CASTGGPSYEQYF
TRBV25-1	-	TRBJ2-1	11	CASRASNEQFF
TRBV3-1	-	TRBJ2-1	14	CASSRGQGHYEQFF
TRBV6-6	-	TRBJ2-5	12	CASSRFQETQYF
TRBV5-6	-	TRBJ2-5	14	CASSTWTDQETQYF
TRBV6-5	-	TRBJ1-2	18	CASSYSYPFLDSNYGYTF
TRBV18	-	TRBJ2-7	16	CASSRPGLKSSYEQYF
TRBV18	few	TRBJ2-7	17	CASSPRRQGRSSYEQYF
TRBV7-6	-	TRBJ1-1	12	CASSSSALEAFF
TRBV5-1	-	TRBJ2-7	14	CASSFGPNSYAQYF
TRBV12-3/TRBV12-4	-	TRBJ2-1	13	CASSSTTRSEQFF
TRBV20-1	-	TRBJ2-1	14	CSARDTNEIDEQFF
TRBV27	few	TRBJ1-2	13	CASAFNTNYGYTF
TRBV4-1	many	TRBJ1-1	14	CASSLSAQNTEAFF
TRBV5-1	-	TRBJ2-7	14	CASSPGGVGDEQYF
TRBV16	few	TRBJ2-3	13	CASRQSSTDTQYF
TRBV6-5	few	TRBJ2-5	16	CASSSWGTRGRETQYF
TRBV7-8	few	TRBJ2-3	13	CASSLETSGRVYF
TRBV29-1	-	TRBJ2-7	13	CSTGTSGIGEQYF